This passage covers 32 T cell receptor beta chains from one sample sequenced in a study of CD8 T cells in ankylosing spondylitis. TCRdb ran MiXCR on the 5' RACE reads and lists one entry per CDR3 protein. The data show approximately 250,000 distinct CDR3 sequences, 8% to 9% seen once. Material for sequencing was blood, either unsorted or a sorted T cell fraction (not recorded which). The receptor set was obtained from a female donor with ankylosing spondylitis or in good health (not recorded which).

This clonotype came up many times. The chain has TRBV9 and TRBJ1-4; D unresolved. This CDR3 is built from 15 residues. Germline V lookup: CDR1 SGDLS, CDR2 YYNGEE. V shed 0 bases and J shed 3 bases, with 9 bases lying between them. The CDR3 spells CASSVGYGPNEKLFF. The CDR3 region has the DNA TGTGCCAGCAGCGTAGGCTACGGACCTAATGAAAAACTGTTTTTT.

The CDR3 DNA is TGTGCCAGCAGCTTAAATACGGGCGCTACCTACGAGCAGTACTTC. The encoded protein is CASSLNTGATYEQYF. The chain is built from TRBV7-2 and TRBJ2-7; unclear D gene. The CDR3 is made up of 15 amino acids. Germline-derived CDR1 and CDR2 are SGHTA and FQGNSA. Trimming left V 2 bases short and J 2 bases short, with 13 bases between.

This clonotype was picked up many times. The J gene is TRBJ2-3, the V gene TRBV20-1; D uncertain. Looked up from germline, CDR1 is DFQATT and CDR2 is SNEGSKA (reference sequence). The CDR3 sequence is 15 residues long. Trimming shortened V by 3 bases and J by 4 bases, and 17 bases separated the two germline ends. The CDR3 is CSASIPPSGADTQYF. CDR3 nucleotide sequence: TGCAGTGCTAGTATTCCCCCCTCTGGGGCAGATACGCAGTATTTT.

This clonotype showed up many times. The CDR3 nucleotides are TGTGCCAGCAGTTACTTGGCGTACAATGAGCAGTTCTTC. Translation gives CASSYLAYNEQFF. The chain links TRBV6-2 or TRBV6-3 to TRBJ2-1, with unresolved D. CDR1 is MNHEY and CDR2 is SVGEGT in the germline V gene. The CDR3 is 13 amino acids. Trimming took off 1 base at V and 4 bases at J, with 5 bases between the two ends.

In this sample, this clonotype turned up many times. This chain joins TRBV7-3 and TRBJ2-2; TRBD2 matches 7 bases. This CDR3 has 17 residues. CDR1 and CDR2 (germline): SGHTA, FQGTGA. The V and J ends lost 1 base and 5 bases, in that order; junction bases with no gene match: 10. CDR3 in amino acids: CASSLRRAGEGTGELFF. The CDR3 region has the DNA TGTGCCAGCAGCTTAAGGCGCGCGGGAGAGGGGACCGGGGAGCTGTTTTTT. The variable domain in full, completed from reference TRBV7-3 and TRBJ2-2, reads GAGVSQTPSNKVTEKGKYVELRCDPISGHTALYWYRQSLGQGPEFLIYFQGTGAADDSGLPNDRFFAVRPEGSVSTLKIQRTERGDSAVYLCASSLRRAGEGTGELFFGEGSRLTVL.

The CDR3 region has the DNA TGTGCCGTAGGAAGACTGGGCTCCTACAATGAGCAGTTCTTC. The encoded protein is CAVGRLGSYNEQFF. The chain is built from TRBV19 and TRBJ2-1; D call uncertain. Germline V CDR1 and CDR2: LNHDA, SQIVND (reference sequence). The CDR3 extends over 14 amino acids. V was pared by 11 bases and J by 0 bases, with 14 bases between.

Ten or more counts support this clonotype. This chain connects TRBV27 to TRBJ2-5; perhaps TRBD2 as D (6 bases). The CDR3 totals 13 residues. The germline gives CDR1 MNHEY, CDR2 SMNVEV (reference sequence). V shed 6 bases and J shed 2 bases, with 10 bases lying between them. Written as DNA, the CDR3 is TGTGCCAGCAGAAGGGGAGGTCAAGAGACCCAGTACTTC. It yields the protein CASRRGGQETQYF.

This clonotype was seen repeatedly, ten times or more. The J gene is TRBJ1-1, the V gene TRBV20-1; 9 bases match TRBD1. V gave up 1 base and J gave up 4 bases; unmatched junction bases: 7. The CDR3 runs 15 residues. Germline CDR1 reads DFQATT; CDR2 reads SNEGSKA (reference sequence). CDR3 sequence (DNA): TGCAGTGCTAGAGTTTCGGGACAGGGTGGCACTGAAGCTTTCTTT. Protein: CSARVSGQGGTEAFF.

This clonotype occurred a few times. The chain carries TRBV15 and TRBJ2-1, with TRBD2 as a possible D gene (5 bases). The germline V gene encodes CDR1 LNHNV and CDR2 YYDKDF (reference sequence). The CDR3 totals 15 residues. V lost 7 bases, J lost 0 bases, and 13 bases lay in between. The CDR3 is CATTARGGSYNEQFF. The DNA for the CDR3 is TGTGCCACCACCGCCCGAGGAGGCTCCTACAATGAGCAGTTCTTC.

This clonotype was counted ten times or more. The genes are TRBV5-1 and TRBJ1-1; D not certain. The length of the CDR3 is 12 residues. The germline V gene has CDR1 SGHRS and CDR2 YFSETQ. V was trimmed by 7 bases and J by 4 bases, leaving 11 bases between them. CDR3 loop: CASSSKSTEAFF. In DNA, the CDR3 is TGCGCCAGCTCTAGTAAATCCACTGAAGCTTTCTTT.

Points on this clonotype: A much larger clonotype is one base distant, so this may be a read error. The rearrangement uses TRBV28 and TRBJ2-3; the match to TRBD1 covers 8 bases. After removal of 6 bases from V and 6 bases from J, the junction contained 8 bases not matched to a gene. The V gene's germline CDR1 is MDHEN and CDR2 SYDVKM. This CDR3 region has 14 residues. CDR3: CASRDRGIRDTQYF. The CDR3 nucleotides are TGTGCCAGCAGAGACAGGGGAATTAGGGATACGCAGTATTTT.

This clonotype was counted at least ten times. The J gene is TRBJ2-7, the V gene TRBV29-1, with D tentatively TRBD2 (5 bases). V was clipped by 4 bases and J by 5 bases, with 12 bases between them. CDR1 is SQVTM, CDR2 ANQGSEA, per germline. The CDR3 extends over 12 amino acids. CDR3 amino acids: CSVAGGRDEQYF. CDR3 bases: TGCAGCGTTGCTGGAGGACGGGACGAGCAGTACTTC.

This clonotype was recorded many times. The rearrangement joins TRBV20-1 to TRBJ2-1, with 12 bases that match TRBD2. V lost 5 bases, J lost 5 bases, and 7 bases stayed unmatched. This CDR3 is 15 amino acids long. From germline, CDR1 is DFQATT and CDR2 SNEGSKA (reference sequence). The CDR3 coding sequence is TGCAGTGCTTCCCGACTAGCGGGAGCCGACAATGAGCAGTTCTTC. It specifies CSASRLAGADNEQFF.

The CDR3 coding sequence is TGTGCCATCAGTGGCCGAGAGGGGGATGAGCAGTTCTTC. It encodes CAISGREGDEQFF. The chain couples TRBV10-3 to TRBJ2-1, with D perhaps matching TRBD1 (6 bases). The CDR3 consists of 13 residues. Germline assignment: CDR1 ENHRY and CDR2 SYGVKD. Deletions cut 4 bases from V and 8 bases from J, with 12 bases between.

This clonotype appeared many times. This sequence joins TRBV6-2 or TRBV6-3 and TRBJ2-2; 9 bases are a match to TRBD2. The CDR3 extends over 14 amino acids. Trimming cost V 8 bases and J 5 bases; bases outside gene matches: 6. The germline V gene encodes CDR1 MNHEY and CDR2 SVGEGT. The CDR3, as DNA: TGTGCCAGCGGTAGCGGGAGTGGGACCGGGGAGCTGTTTTTT. Residues: CASGSGSGTGELFF.

Ten or more counts support this clonotype. DNA of the CDR3: TGTGCCAGCGGGGACGGAGAACCGACCCAGTACTTC. The encoded protein is CASGDGEPTQYF. The chain combines TRBV25-1 with TRBJ2-5; the D call may be TRBD1 or TRBD2 (5 bases each). Trimming removed 8 bases at V and 7 bases at J, with 14 bases between. Germline V gene data show CDR1 as MGHDK and CDR2 as SYGVNS. The CDR3 has 12 residues.

This clonotype was seen at least ten times. The chain uses TRBV5-1 and TRBJ2-7; the match to TRBD1 covers 9 bases. This CDR3 spans 16 amino acids. Unmatched junction bases numbered 9, after V lost 1 base and J lost 4 bases. From germline, CDR1 is SGHRS and CDR2 YFSETQ. CDR3 loop: CASSLTGGQGGYEQYF. Written as DNA, the CDR3 is TGCGCCAGCAGCTTGACCGGGGGACAGGGAGGATACGAGCAGTACTTC. Together with reference TRBV5-1 and TRBJ2-7, the CDR3 gives the full variable domain: KAGVTQTPRYLIKTRGQQVTLSCSPISGHRSVSWYQQTPGQGLQFLFEYFSETQRNKGNFPGRFSGRQFSNSRSEMNVSTLELGDSALYLCASSLTGGQGGYEQYFGPGTRLTVT.

There are a few counts of this clonotype. The chain uses TRBV2 and TRBJ1-2, with D perhaps matching TRBD1 (6 bases). The CDR3 spans 14 residues. The V and J ends lost 6 bases and 6 bases respectively, with 17 bases between them. Germline lookup yields CDR1 SNHLY and CDR2 FYNNEI. The CDR3 here is CASRGITGRHGYTF. The CDR3, as DNA: TGTGCCAGCAGGGGGATTACAGGGCGTCATGGCTACACCTTC.

This clonotype appeared many times. The rearrangement uses TRBV12-3 or TRBV12-4 and TRBJ1-6; the D is unclear. V was pared by 7 bases and J by 6 bases, with 10 bases between. The CDR3 contains 13 residues. CDR3 amino acids: CASTRTRNSPLHF. CDR3 bases: TGTGCCAGCACCAGGACGCGTAATTCACCCCTCCACTTT.

This clonotype appeared many times. The V call is TRBV20-1, the J call TRBJ1-1; possible D gene TRBD1, 5 bases. Per the germline V gene, CDR1 is DFQATT and CDR2 is SNEGSKA (reference sequence). This CDR3 region has 16 residues. Trimming shortened V by 5 bases and J by 0 bases, and 19 bases separated the two germline ends. DNA for the CDR3: TGCAGTGCTCAGGAGCCGGGGGGAGGTATGAACACTGAAGCTTTCTTT. Its protein product is CSAQEPGGGMNTEAFF.

This chain connects TRBV11-2 to TRBJ2-1; 9 positions agree with TRBD2. The CDR3 totals 18 residues. Germline CDR1 SGHAT, CDR2 FQNNGV. The junction had 10 bases not matched to a gene; V was cut back by 4 bases and J by 0 bases. Here the CDR3 DNA reads TGTGCCAGCAGCTCGCGGTCTAGCGGGACAACCTCCTACAATGAGCAGTTCTTC. This sequence encodes CASSSRSSGTTSYNEQFF.

This clonotype was counted ten times or more. This chain links TRBV12-3 or TRBV12-4 with TRBJ2-7, with D possibly matching TRBD1 (6 bases). Between the trimmed V and J ends, which lost 5 bases and 3 bases, there was a span of 11 bases. The CDR3 covers 13 residues. The CDR3 sequence is CASSLGGHYEQYF. For the CDR3, the DNA is TGTGCCAGCAGTCTAGGGGGTCACTACGAGCAGTACTTC.

In this sample, this clonotype turned up many times. The chain is built from TRBV20-1 and TRBJ2-5; 10 positions agree with TRBD2. CDR3 length equals 15 residues. V was pared by 3 bases and J by 3 bases, with 7 bases of the junction left unmatched. Germline V gene data show CDR1 as DFQATT and CDR2 as SNEGSKA (reference sequence). CDR3 region: CSASPSGSFEETQYF. CDR3 nucleotides: TGCAGTGCTAGTCCTAGCGGGAGTTTTGAAGAGACCCAGTACTTC.

The table lists this clonotype with many counts. The chain has TRBV5-1 and TRBJ1-5; a possible D gene is TRBD1 (5 bases). The CDR3 length is 15 residues. In germline, CDR1 is SGHRS, CDR2 YFSETQ. The V end lost 0 bases, the J end lost 2 bases, and 9 bases lay between the germline ends. The CDR3 spells CASSLGDSGNQPQHF. The CDR3 DNA reads as TGCGCCAGCAGCTTGGGGGACTCTGGCAATCAGCCCCAGCATTTT.

This clonotype was found a few times. The V gene is TRBV12-3 or TRBV12-4, the J gene TRBJ2-2; D is perhaps TRBD2 (5 bases). Trimming cost V 6 bases and J 0 bases, with 11 bases left between them. The CDR3 runs 15 residues. The CDR3 reads CASRRGPANTGELFF. The CDR3 DNA is TGTGCCAGCAGGAGAGGGCCCGCGAACACCGGGGAGCTGTTTTTT.

This clonotype occurred many times. The V call is TRBV5-1, the J call TRBJ2-3; D is uncertain. Looked up from germline, CDR1 is SGHRS and CDR2 is YFSETQ. The CDR3 is made up of 13 amino acids. V lost 3 bases to trimming and J lost 0 bases, with 5 bases between them. CDR3 nucleotide sequence: TGCGCCAGCAGCTCCGGGAGCACAGATACGCAGTATTTT. Its protein is CASSSGSTDTQYF.

Concerning this clonotype itself: A read error is possible here, since a much larger clone lies one base away. The V and J genes are TRBV20-1 and TRBJ1-4, with 8 bases that match TRBD1. The CDR3 covers 15 residues. Germline V gives CDR1 DFQATT, CDR2 SNEGSKA (reference sequence). In nucleotides, the CDR3 is TGCAGTGCTCGAGGACAGGGACAAACTAATGCAAAACTGTTTTTT. As protein: CSARGQGQTNAKLFF.

The sample holds many counts of this clonotype. The genes are TRBV7-2 and TRBJ1-1; D call uncertain. V shed 4 bases and J shed 2 bases, with 5 bases lying between them. Germline CDR1 is SGHTA and CDR2 is FQGNSA. This CDR3 has 12 amino acids. CDR3 bases: TGTGCCAGCAGCTGGAGTAACACTGAAGCTTTCTTT. Protein sequence: CASSWSNTEAFF.

This clonotype was recorded a few times. The rearrangement joins TRBV7-9 to TRBJ2-7; D uncertain. V lost 0 bases to trimming and J lost 6 bases, with 12 bases between them. CDR1 and CDR2 (germline): SEHNR, FQNEAQ (reference sequence). The CDR3 is 14 amino acids. CDR3 nucleotide sequence: TGTGCCAGCAGCTTAGCAGGGTTCTATGGCGAGCAGTACTTC. Residues: CASSLAGFYGEQYF.

This clonotype was observed a few times. The rearrangement joins TRBV20-1 to TRBJ2-3, with 7 bases lining up with TRBD2. Germline V gene lookup returns CDR1 DFQATT and CDR2 SNEGSKA (reference sequence). V dropped 3 bases and J dropped 0; count of bases not matched to a gene: 6. CDR3 size: 15 residues. CDR3 sequence (DNA): TGCAGTGCTAGTGAGGGAGGGCCGAGCACAGATACGCAGTATTTT. It encodes CSASEGGPSTDTQYF.

The sample holds many counts of this clonotype. The chain links TRBV10-2 to TRBJ2-7, with a tentative D call TRBD1 (5 bases). Deletions cut 3 bases from V and 3 bases from J, with 12 bases between. This CDR3 spans 14 amino acids. Germline-derived CDR1 and CDR2 are WSHSY and SAAADI. The CDR3 DNA follows: TGCGCCAGCAGTGAAGTCAGGGTAGTCTACGAGCAGTACTTC. This translates into CASSEVRVVYEQYF.

In this sample, this clonotype turned up many times. This chain connects TRBV4-1 to TRBJ1-2, with D perhaps matching TRBD1 (6 bases). CDR3 length: 17 amino acids. Per germline, CDR1 MGHRA and CDR2 YSYEKL. The V end lost 1 base, the J end lost 7 bases, and 22 bases lay between the germline ends. CDR3 DNA sequence: TGCGCCAGCAGCCAAGCTGTCGGGGCAGGGGAGGCATTTGGCTACACCTTC. As protein: CASSQAVGAGEAFGYTF.